The entry below gives a single T cell receptor (beta chain) sequence along with its context. These data come from a study of blood T cell repertoires in COVID-19. Study details: T cells, B-cell-depleted T cells, or PBMCs supplied cDNA or gDNA.

In the authors' workflow: Amplification of reference gene primers provided the estimated nucleated cell counts. The table came from immunoSEQ multiplex PCR; TCRdb's copy has only in-frame clones and leaves some out. The V and J calls and clone size are taken from that table; D and trimming were inferred from the DNA. The sample shows 70,000 to 100,000 clones, about 90% of them seen only once. Trimming at V came to 4 bases and at J to 3 bases, leaving 20 bases not matched to a gene. The CDR3 runs to 20 residues. Germline CDR1 reads SGDLS; CDR2 reads YYNGEE. The rearrangement links TRBV9 to TRBJ2-3; 10 positions agree with TRBD2. The sequence derives from a woman of 80 years or more with active or convalescent COVID-19. The specimen was peripheral blood. In DNA, the CDR3 is TGTGCCAGCAGCTTCCTGGGGCTAGCGGGAGAATACGTCCGGACAGATACGCAGTATTTT. The encoded protein is CASSFLGLAGEYVRTDTQYF.